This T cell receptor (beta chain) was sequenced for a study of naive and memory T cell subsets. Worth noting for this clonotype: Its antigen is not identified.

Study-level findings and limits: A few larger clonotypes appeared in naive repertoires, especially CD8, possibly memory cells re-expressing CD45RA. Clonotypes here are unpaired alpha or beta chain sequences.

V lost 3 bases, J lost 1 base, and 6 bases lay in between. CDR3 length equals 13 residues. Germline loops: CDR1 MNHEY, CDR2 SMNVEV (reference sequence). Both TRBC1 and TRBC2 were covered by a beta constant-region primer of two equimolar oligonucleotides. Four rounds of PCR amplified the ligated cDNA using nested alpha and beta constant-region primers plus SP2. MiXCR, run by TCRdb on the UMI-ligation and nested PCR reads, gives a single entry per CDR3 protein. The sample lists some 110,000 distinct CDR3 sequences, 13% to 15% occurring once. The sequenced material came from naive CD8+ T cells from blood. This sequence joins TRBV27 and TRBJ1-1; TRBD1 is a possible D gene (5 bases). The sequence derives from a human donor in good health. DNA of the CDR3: TGTGCCAGCAGTTTCGGGGGGAACACTGAAGCTTTCTTT. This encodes CASSFGGNTEAFF.